The 20 T cell receptor beta chains below come from one sample, sequenced in a study of cytomegalovirus exposure and HLA in healthy donors. 13 Jbeta primers and 60 Vbeta primers were used for the PCR. Measured with immunoSEQ multiplex PCR; TCRdb has only the in-frame clones, and not every one. Altogether 50,000 to 60,000 clones are present, approximately 78% being singletons, with the ten largest covering about 1.5%. The specimen sequenced was PBMCs. These receptor sequences come from a female donor in good health and CMV-seronegative.

The chain combines TRBV29-1 with TRBJ2-2; 11 nucleotides match TRBD2. The CDR3 covers 16 residues. Germline assignment: CDR1 SQVTM and CDR2 ANQGSEA. J lost 1 base, V lost 1 base, and 2 bases had no gene match. Here the CDR3 reads CSVEGLAGLNTGELFF. CDR3 nucleotides: TGCAGCGTTGAAGGACTAGCGGGGCTGAACACCGGGGAGCTGTTTTTT.

The chain has TRBV19 and TRBJ1-5; TRBD1 might be the D (6 bases). Germline V CDR1 and CDR2: LNHDA, SQIVND (reference sequence). This CDR3 comprises 14 residues. V lost 5 bases and J lost 6, with 14 bases in between. The CDR3 DNA is TGTGCCAGTAGTTCAATACAGGGTTTTCAGCCCCAGCATTTT. Protein product: CASSSIQGFQPQHF.

The rearrangement links TRBV7-3 to TRBJ2-7; 8 nucleotides align to TRBD1. CDR1 and CDR2 (germline): SGHTA, FQGTGA. V dropped 6 bases and J dropped 3; count of bases not matched to a gene: 10. This CDR3 region has 15 residues. CDR3 residues: CASSHQTGEFYEQYF. CDR3 DNA sequence: TGTGCCAGCAGTCATCAGACAGGGGAGTTCTACGAGCAGTACTTC.

The V call is TRBV2, the J call TRBJ2-2; tentatively, D is TRBD2 (6 bases). V dropped 4 bases and J dropped 0 bases, with 6 bases sitting between them. The CDR3 spans 14 residues. The germline V gene encodes CDR1 SNHLY and CDR2 FYNNEI. The CDR3 here is CASSGLANTGELFF. CDR3 nucleotides: TGTGCCAGCAGTGGACTAGCGAACACCGGGGAGCTGTTTTTT.

The genes are TRBV27 and TRBJ1-4; D remains ambiguous. V was pared by 8 bases and J by 3 bases, with 10 bases between. The CDR3 spans 13 residues. Germline loops: CDR1 MNHEY, CDR2 SMNVEV (reference sequence). The CDR3 sequence is CASSTPSNEKLFF. CDR3 nucleotide sequence: TGTGCCAGCTCTACCCCCTCTAATGAAAAACTGTTTTTT.

The chain recombines TRBV14 with TRBJ1-1; D is unresolved. Deletions cut 4 bases from V and 0 bases from J, with 6 bases between. The CDR3 has 13 residues. In germline, CDR1 is SGHDN, CDR2 FVKESK. CDR3 protein: CASSRLVNTEAFF. The CDR3 coding sequence is TGTGCCAGCAGCCGGCTAGTGAACACTGAAGCTTTCTTT.

This clone occurred once. The rearrangement joins TRBV19 to TRBJ2-2; 9 bases are a match to TRBD1. V shed 10 bases and J 5 bases; nucleotides not matched to a gene: 11. CDR1 LNHDA and CDR2 SQIVND come from the germline V gene (reference sequence). The CDR3 sequence is 15 residues long. CDR3 nucleotide sequence: TGTGCCACCCCGAGGGGGACAGGGAGGACCGGGGAGCTGTTTTTT. Its protein product is CATPRGTGRTGELFF.

This clone was observed a handful of times. Sequence at one end of the junction differs from germline and may be a read error. V usage is TRBV7-7 and J usage is TRBJ2-3; tentative D call: TRBD1 (6 bases). This CDR3 is built from 15 residues. The germline V gene encodes CDR1 SSHAT and CDR2 FNYEAQ (reference sequence). CDR3: CASSLTRQATDTQYF. CDR3 sequence (DNA): TGTGCTAGCAGCTTAACCCGACAGGCCACAGATACGCAGTATTTT.

This sequence joins TRBV19 and TRBJ1-1; D unclear. Germline-derived CDR1 and CDR2 are LNHDA and SQIVND (reference sequence). V lost 1 base, J lost 6 bases, and 9 bases lay in between. CDR3 length equals 13 residues. The CDR3 reads CASSIARKSEAFF. DNA of the CDR3: TGTGCCAGTAGTATAGCGCGGAAGTCTGAAGCTTTCTTT.

The V call is TRBV6-1, the J call TRBJ1-2, with unresolved D. The germline V and J ends were trimmed by 0 bases and 2 bases, with 7 bases remaining between them. Germline V gene data show CDR1 as MNHNS and CDR2 as SASEGT. CDR3 size: 14 residues. CDR3 DNA sequence: TGTGCCAGCAGTGAAGCGCCGGAGAACTATGGCTACACCTTC. It is translated as CASSEAPENYGYTF.

The chain uses TRBV27 and TRBJ2-1, with TRBD1 as a possible D gene (6 bases). The CDR3 is 17 amino acids. CDR1 and CDR2 from the germline V gene are MNHEY and SMNVEV (reference sequence). Deletions cut 6 bases from V and 1 base from J, with 19 bases between. For the CDR3, the DNA is TGTGCCAGCAGATCATCAGCACAGGGTATGTCCTACAATGAGCAGTTCTTC. This encodes CASRSSAQGMSYNEQFF.

The chain has TRBV21-1 and TRBJ2-5; TRBD2 reflects the table's D call only, with no check against the DNA. The J call is in doubt because the DNA end fits TRBJ2-7 better. TRBV21-1 is termed a pseudogene. This CDR3 has 15 residues. The CDR3 spells CASSRLALRSYEQYF. The CDR3 DNA follows: TGTGCCAGCAGCCGACTAGCGTTAAGATCCTACGAGCAGTACTTC.

The V gene is TRBV5-1, the J gene TRBJ2-1, with 9 bases that match TRBD2. CDR1 and CDR2 from the germline V gene are SGHRS and YFSETQ. Trimming at V came to 0 bases and at J to 0 bases, leaving 10 bases not matched to a gene. The CDR3 length is 19 residues. The CDR3 spells CASSLGRGGGAGSYNEQFF. The CDR3 coding sequence is TGCGCCAGCAGCTTGGGTCGGGGCGGGGGGGCGGGCTCCTACAATGAGCAGTTCTTC.

V gene TRBV27 combines with J gene TRBJ1-2; D uncertain. V lost 3 bases and J lost 4, with 9 bases in between. Germline CDR1 MNHEY, CDR2 SMNVEV (reference sequence). The CDR3 is 13 residues long. For the CDR3, the DNA is TGTGCCAGCAGTTTCCGGGGTGGCTATGGCTACACCTTC. Protein sequence: CASSFRGGYGYTF.

The chain carries TRBV19 and TRBJ1-6; the D gene is possibly TRBD1 (6 bases). The CDR3 contains 14 residues. CDR1 and CDR2 from the germline V gene are LNHDA and SQIVND (reference sequence). Trimming cost V 7 bases and J 12 bases, with 19 bases left between them. CDR3 DNA sequence: TGTGCCAGTACCGCAGGGGAGCGGTTTGGACCCCTCCACTTT. Its protein is CASTAGERFGPLHF.

The rearrangement uses TRBV7-9 and TRBJ2-3; tentative D call: TRBD1 (6 bases). V lost 5 bases and J 4 bases, leaving 10 bases between the germline ends. The germline V gene has CDR1 SEHNR and CDR2 FQNEAQ (reference sequence). The CDR3 runs 13 residues. CDR3 sequence (DNA): TGTGCCAGCAGCACCAGGGGACCAGATACGCAGTATTTT. Its protein is CASSTRGPDTQYF.

This clone was seen only a few times. The V and J genes are TRBV2 and TRBJ2-3; 9 bases line up with TRBD2. The CDR3 consists of 16 residues. J lost 0 bases, V lost 11 bases, and 12 bases had no gene match. Germline CDR1 is SNHLY and CDR2 is FYNNEI. CDR3 coding DNA: TGTGCCTCCCTTCTCGATAGCGGGGGCAGCACAGATACGCAGTATTTT. It is translated as CASLLDSGGSTDTQYF.

The chain employs TRBV16 and TRBJ1-2; D not certain. This CDR3 is 12 amino acids long. Germline V gives CDR1 KGHSY, CDR2 FQNENV. The ends were cut back, 0 bases at V and 13 bases at J, with 12 bases in the middle. CDR3 DNA: TGTGCCAGCAGCCAATCGATAGGTCCGGGCACCTTC. Translated, it gives CASSQSIGPGTF.

About this clone itself: This specimen includes other DNA sequences encoding the same CDR3. This chain uses TRBV19 with TRBJ1-1, with D possibly being TRBD1 (6 bases). Trimming took 6 bases from V and 0 from J, leaving 8 bases between them. The length of the CDR3 is 13 residues. The germline gives CDR1 LNHDA, CDR2 SQIVND (reference sequence). In DNA, the CDR3 is TGTGCCAGTAGAACAGGGATGAACACTGAAGCTTTCTTT. This encodes CASRTGMNTEAFF.

The rearrangement joins TRBV11-2 to TRBJ2-7, with 11 bases aligning to TRBD2. The germline V gene encodes CDR1 SGHAT and CDR2 FQNNGV. This CDR3 spans 14 amino acids. V lost 1 base to trimming and J lost 4 bases; unmatched junction nucleotides: 0. The CDR3 nucleotides are TGTGCCAGCAGCTTAGGACTAGCGGGGTACGAGCAGTACTTC. Protein sequence: CASSLGLAGYEQYF.